The clone carrying this TCR beta chain showed up just a few times. Antigen: not known. Repertoires were generated with immunoSEQ multiplex PCR, while TCRdb's copy carries only in-frame clones and drops some. The sample contains 45,000 to 65,000 clones, roughly 79% of which appear only once. These data originate in a study of OX40 agonist ivuxolimab in advanced cancers. Overall study: Previous treatment with anti-PD-1, anti-PD-L1 or anti-CTLA-4 therapy was allowed; 30% to 50% had received some. A partial response was reached by three patients: one with hepatocellular carcinoma and two with cutaneous melanoma.

Study outcomes and limitations: Determination of antigen specificity was not performed for the expanded peripheral T cells. Relatively little clonal expansion, among the lowest observed, appeared in partial responders at 0.1-3.0 mg/kg.

Germline CDR1 is MDHEN and CDR2 is SYDVKM. Unmatched junction bases numbered 5, after V lost 3 bases and J lost 3 bases. CDR3 size: 15 residues. The starting material was CD4+ or CD8+ T cells sorted from blood, obtained in a trial of the OX40 agonist ivuxolimab. The source of this sequence is an adult with an advanced solid tumor such as melanoma, head and neck, liver or kidney cancer. The rearrangement joins TRBV28 to TRBJ1-1; 9 bases match TRBD1. In DNA form, the CDR3 reads TGTGCCAGCAGTTTGGACAGGGGCCGGTACACTGAAGCTTTCTTT. It is translated as CASSLDRGRYTEAFF.